This T cell receptor (beta chain) is drawn from a study of CD4+ T cells in melanoma. The study, taken as a whole, reports: A reported correlation linked neoantigen-specific CD4+ T cells to CD8+, macrophage and B cell function. Neoantigen-specific CD4+ T cells in melanoma reportedly had diverse differentiation states.

Using immunoSEQ multiplex PCR, the repertoire was profiled, and TCRdb retains in-frame clones only, with some absent. The data contain around 130,000 clones, around 90% of them singletons. V dropped 0 bases and J dropped 7 bases, with 11 bases sitting between them. The CDR3 loop spans 15 amino acids. The germline V gene has CDR1 SGHNT and CDR2 YYREEE (reference sequence). As to this clone: Its antigen is as yet unknown.

V usage is TRBV5-4 and J usage is TRBJ1-6; a weak D match, TRBD1 (5 bases). This receptor was taken from a human donor with melanoma. CDR3 amino acids: CASSLAGPANSPLHF. DNA of the CDR3: TGTGCCAGCAGCTTGGCGGGACCGGCAAATTCACCCCTCCACTTT.